This TCR beta chain was identified in a study of blood T cell repertoires in COVID-19. Some clones are missing from TCRdb's copy, which holds only in-frame ones; the method was immunoSEQ multiplex PCR. The table has some 390,000 clones, over 75% seen once. The V gene end was trimmed by 4 bases and the J gene end by 8 bases; junction bases not matched to a gene: 12. CDR3 length: 15 residues. Looked up from germline, CDR1 is SQVTM and CDR2 is ANQGSEA. The specimen was peripheral blood. The receptor's source is a woman in her sixties or seventies with COVID-19, enrolled during active disease. This chain joins TRBV29-1 and TRBJ1-2, with TRBD1 identical over 11 bases. CDR3 residues: CSVGGGTGGVYGYTF. The CDR3 DNA reads as TGCAGCGTTGGTGGGGGGACAGGGGGAGTCTACGGCTACACCTTC.